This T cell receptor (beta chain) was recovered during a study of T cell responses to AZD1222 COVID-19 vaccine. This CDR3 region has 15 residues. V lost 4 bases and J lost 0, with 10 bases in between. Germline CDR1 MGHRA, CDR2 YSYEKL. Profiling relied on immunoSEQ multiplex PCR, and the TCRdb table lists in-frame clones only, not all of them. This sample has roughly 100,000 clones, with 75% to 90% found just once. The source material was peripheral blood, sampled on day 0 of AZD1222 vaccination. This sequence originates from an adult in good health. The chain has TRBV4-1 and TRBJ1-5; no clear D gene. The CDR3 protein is CASSLVTHSNQPQHF. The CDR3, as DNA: TGCGCCAGCAGCCTCGTTACCCATAGCAATCAGCCCCAGCATTTT.